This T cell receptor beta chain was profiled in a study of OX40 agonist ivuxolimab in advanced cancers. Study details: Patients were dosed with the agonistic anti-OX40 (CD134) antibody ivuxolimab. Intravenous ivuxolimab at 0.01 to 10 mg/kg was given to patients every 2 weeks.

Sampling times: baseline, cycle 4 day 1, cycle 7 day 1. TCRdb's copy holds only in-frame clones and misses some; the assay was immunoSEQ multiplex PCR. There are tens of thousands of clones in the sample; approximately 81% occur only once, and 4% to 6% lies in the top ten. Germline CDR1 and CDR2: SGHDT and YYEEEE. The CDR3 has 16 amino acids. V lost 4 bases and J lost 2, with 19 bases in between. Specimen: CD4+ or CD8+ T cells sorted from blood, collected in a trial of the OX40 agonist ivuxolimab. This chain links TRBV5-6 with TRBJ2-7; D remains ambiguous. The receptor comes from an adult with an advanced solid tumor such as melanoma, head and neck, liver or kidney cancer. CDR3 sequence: CASSGEDLGSPYEQYF. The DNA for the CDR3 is TGTGCCAGCAGCGGAGAAGACCTGGGATCCCCCTACGAGCAGTACTTC.